Listed here are 16 T cell receptor beta chains from one sample, sequenced in a study of CD8 T cells in Susac syndrome. RNA was extracted with the RNeasy kit, and a quantity of roughly 0.5 to 1 ug was reverse transcribed using random hexamers. TCRdb itself ran the immunoSEQ multiplex PCR reads through MiXCR, one entry per CDR3 protein. The sample shows 80,000 or so distinct CDR3 sequences, roughly 91% of them seen only once. Material: CD4+ T cells from PBMCs. Receptors were obtained from a human donor with Susac syndrome.

V and J are TRBV20-1 and TRBJ2-1; perhaps TRBD2 as D (6 bases). The ends were cut back, 6 bases at V and 2 bases at J, with 26 bases in the middle. The CDR3 runs to 18 residues. CDR1 DFQATT and CDR2 SNEGSKA come from the germline V gene (reference sequence). The CDR3 coding sequence is TGCAGTGCCCCCCCTAGCTTGGCCTTTGGGGGGACCTACAATGAGCAGTTCTTC. This sequence encodes CSAPPSLAFGGTYNEQFF.

J is TRBJ2-2 and V is TRBV5-1; no firm D call. In germline, CDR1 is SGHRS, CDR2 YFSETQ. The CDR3 runs 14 residues. V lost 0 bases and J 4 bases, leaving 7 bases between the germline ends. CDR3 in DNA: TGCGCCAGCAGCTTGGTTATAGGCACCGGGGAGCTGTTTTTT. It encodes CASSLVIGTGELFF.

The V gene is TRBV4-3, the J gene TRBJ1-4, with a weak D call TRBD1 (6 bases). This CDR3 is 16 amino acids long. V was cut by 2 bases and J by 6 bases, with 16 bases left in between. Germline CDR1 LGHNA, CDR2 YSLEER. CDR3: CASSQTGWTVYEKLFF. The CDR3 coding sequence is TGCGCCAGCAGCCAAACAGGGTGGACCGTCTATGAAAAACTGTTTTTT.

This clonotype was seen a single time. This chain links TRBV20-1 with TRBJ2-5, with TRBD1 matching over 8 bases. CDR1 is DFQATT and CDR2 is SNEGSKA in the germline V gene (reference sequence). With V trimmed by 6 bases and J by 2 bases, 8 bases remained unmatched. This CDR3 region has 14 residues. The CDR3 sequence: CSAHQGARQETQYF. In DNA form, the CDR3 reads TGCAGTGCACACCAGGGGGCCAGACAAGAGACCCAGTACTTC.

The CDR3 DNA is TGTGCCAGCAGACAGCCCGAAAAGGTCCCCTACGAGCAGTACTTC. Translated, it gives CASRQPEKVPYEQYF. The chain is built from TRBV6-6 and TRBJ2-7, with unresolved D. The germline V gene has CDR1 MNHNY and CDR2 SVGAGI (reference sequence). V was trimmed by 6 bases and J by 2 bases, leaving 17 bases between them. This CDR3 has 15 residues.

V is TRBV2 and J is TRBJ2-7, with a possible D match to TRBD1 (6 bases). This CDR3 has 15 amino acids. Trimming stripped 7 bases from V and 3 bases from J, with 19 bases between. Germline loops: CDR1 SNHLY, CDR2 FYNNEI. CDR3 in amino acids: CASTSEDSSSYEQYF. In nucleotides, the CDR3 is TGTGCCAGCACCTCAGAGGACAGCTCGAGCTACGAGCAGTACTTC. The full variable domain, in which reference TRBV2 and TRBJ2-7 provide the parts outside the CDR3, is EPEVTQTPSHQVTQMGQEVILRCVPISNHLYFYWYRQILGQKVEFLVSFYNNEISEKSEIFDDQFSVERPDGSNFTLKIRSTKLEDSAMYFCASTSEDSSSYEQYFGPGTRLTVT.

The chain combines TRBV7-9 with TRBJ2-7; TRBD2 is a possible D gene (7 bases). Germline V CDR1 and CDR2: SEHNR, FQNEAQ (reference sequence). Deletions cut 0 bases from V and 2 bases from J, with 8 bases between. The CDR3 spans 14 residues. CDR3 region: CASSLAGGPYEQYF. Here the CDR3 DNA reads TGTGCCAGCAGCTTAGCCGGGGGGCCCTACGAGCAGTACTTC.

This chain uses TRBV7-2 with TRBJ1-2, with 8 positions matching TRBD1. This CDR3 is 15 amino acids long. Per germline, CDR1 SGHTA and CDR2 FQGNSA. V trimming: 0 bases; J trimming: 7 bases; junction bases outside the gene matches: 7. The CDR3 protein is CASSLAVGQAVGYTF. CDR3 sequence (DNA): TGTGCCAGCAGCTTAGCGGTGGGACAGGCGGTTGGCTACACCTTC.

The chain uses TRBV6-5 and TRBJ1-2; D is perhaps TRBD1 (5 bases). The germline V gene encodes CDR1 MNHEY and CDR2 SVGAGI. V was cut by 2 bases and J by 8 bases, with 6 bases left in between. This CDR3 comprises 11 residues. The CDR3 DNA reads TGTGCCAGCAGTTACAGGGGAGGCTACACCTTC. Encoded protein: CASSYRGGYTF.

CDR3 coding DNA: TGTGCCAGCAGCCCCGAGGTCTACGAGCAGTACTTC. Translating gives CASSPEVYEQYF. The chain has TRBV7-8 and TRBJ2-7; no reliable D call. The CDR3 sequence is 12 residues long. Germline lookup yields CDR1 SGHVS and CDR2 FQNEAQ. The ends were cut back, 5 bases at V and 3 bases at J, with 8 bases in the middle.

The chain has TRBV5-1 and TRBJ2-7; 11 nucleotides align to TRBD2. This CDR3 has 16 amino acids. The V segment lost 2 bases and the J segment 6 bases; nucleotides outside the gene matches: 10. The V gene's germline CDR1 is SGHRS and CDR2 YFSETQ. The CDR3 loop reads CASSLPRTSGFTEQYF. In DNA, the CDR3 is TGCGCCAGCAGCTTACCTCGGACTAGCGGGTTCACCGAGCAGTACTTC.

This chain joins TRBV6-1 and TRBJ1-5, with D perhaps TRBD1 (6 bases). Trimming took 7 bases from V and 5 from J, leaving 18 bases between them. Germline values: CDR1 MNHNS, CDR2 SASEGT. This CDR3 has 15 residues. The CDR3 coding sequence is TGTGCCAGCACCGGGAGGGGGAAGAAAGATCAGCCCCAGCATTTT. Translated: CASTGRGKKDQPQHF.

The J gene is TRBJ1-5, the V gene TRBV28; D gene uncertain. The CDR3 length is 16 residues. Germline lookup yields CDR1 MDHEN and CDR2 SYDVKM. Deletions cut 3 bases from V and 0 bases from J, with 12 bases between. The CDR3 nucleotides read TGTGCCAGCAGTTTCCCTTGGGCAGATAGCAATCAGCCCCAGCATTTT. Encoded protein: CASSFPWADSNQPQHF.

The chain links TRBV29-1 to TRBJ1-2, with 8 bases aligning to TRBD1. The CDR3 loop spans 12 amino acids. Germline V gene lookup returns CDR1 SQVTM and CDR2 ANQGSEA. Here the CDR3 DNA reads TGCAGTGCTGACAGGGGTAACTATGGCTACACCTTC. Translation: CSADRGNYGYTF.

V and J are TRBV28 and TRBJ2-5; the D is unclear. V was pared by 8 bases and J by 5 bases, with 15 bases between. Germline assignment: CDR1 MDHEN and CDR2 SYDVKM. The CDR3 runs 13 residues. CDR3 sequence reads: CASCEGFLETQYF. CDR3 DNA sequence: TGTGCCAGCTGTGAAGGGTTCCTGGAGACCCAGTACTTC.

The J gene is TRBJ2-2, the V gene TRBV25-1, with 9 bases identical to TRBD2. The CDR3 covers 16 residues. With V trimmed by 3 bases and J by 5 bases, 7 bases remained unmatched. Per the germline V gene, CDR1 is MGHDK and CDR2 is SYGVNS. CDR3 nucleotides: TGTGCCAGCAGTGAGGCGGGGGGGCCGCGAACCGGGGAGCTGTTTTTT. It encodes CASSEAGGPRTGELFF.